The rows below give T cell receptor beta chains drawn from one sample of a study of blood T cell repertoires in COVID-19. Clones were read by immunoSEQ multiplex PCR, and TCRdb kept only the in-frame ones, dropping some. Of under 150,000 clones listed, around 81% are singletons. The material sequenced was peripheral blood. The source is a human donor in a cohort sampled during active COVID-19. Both conserved end residues are part of each CDR3. D genes are given only for firm matches. Size tells how often a clone was seen (once, few, many) or the class of an expanded clone, and some rows leave it out.

clone_size j_call v_call d_call cdr3_aa cdr3_nt
. TRBJ1-6 TRBV5-1 . CASSFNRDNSPLHF TGCGCCAGCAGCTTTAATCGGGATAATTCACCCCTCCACTTT
once TRBJ1-6 TRBV30 TRBD1 CAWIRSGQGFSPLHF TGTGCCTGGATTAGATCAGGACAGGGGTTTTCACCCCTCCACTTT
once TRBJ2-1 TRBV7-3 TRBD2 CASSSLAGNNEQFF TGTGCCAGCAGCTCCTTAGCGGGGAACAATGAGCAGTTCTTC
. TRBJ2-7 TRBV18 TRBD2 CASSPDMAGEPYEQYF TGTGCCAGCTCACCTGATATGGCGGGGGAGCCCTACGAGCAGTACTTC
. TRBJ1-2 TRBV4-2 TRBD1 CASSQVGTGGKGYTF TGTGCCAGCAGCCAAGTCGGGACAGGGGGTAAAGGCTACACCTTC
. TRBJ2-6 TRBV19 TRBD1 CASSLGQANYNVLTF TGTGCCAGTAGCCTAGGACAGGCCAACTACAACGTCCTGACTTTC
once TRBJ2-1 TRBV6-6 TRBD1 CASSLRQGDSNEQFF TGTGCCAGCAGCCTCCGACAGGGGGATTCCAATGAGCAGTTCTTC
. TRBJ1-4 TRBV4-1 . CASSQDLSEGNEKLFF TGCGCCAGCAGCCAAGATCTTAGTGAGGGAAATGAAAAACTGTTTTTT
. TRBJ1-4 TRBV6-5 . CASNREGGVGEKLFF TGTGCCTCCAACCGAGAAGGGGGAGTCGGTGAAAAACTGTTTTTT
. TRBJ2-7 TRBV19 . CASSIGSLTYEQYF TGTGCCAGTAGTATAGGGAGTCTAACCTACGAGCAGTACTTC
. TRBJ1-4 TRBV27 . CASSSRGKEEKLFF TGTGCCAGCTCCTCCAGGGGCAAAGAAGAAAAACTGTTTTTT
. TRBJ1-1 TRBV6-5 . CASSFDSALMNTEAFF TGTGCCAGCAGTTTCGACAGTGCCCTTATGAACACTGAAGCTTTCTTT
. TRBJ2-7 TRBV7-9 . CASSASGGNEQYF TGTGCCAGCAGCGCCTCAGGAGGGAACGAGCAGTACTTC
. TRBJ2-1 TRBV10-3 . CAISPSGEYNEQFF TGTGCCATCAGTCCCTCGGGGGAGTACAATGAGCAGTTCTTC
few TRBJ2-1 TRBV19 TRBD1 CASSTRTGWDEQFF TGTGCCAGTAGTACCCGGACAGGGTGGGATGAGCAGTTCTTC
. TRBJ1-1 TRBV18 TRBD1 CASSPSGTGDTEAFF TGTGCCAGCTCACCCTCCGGGACAGGGGACACTGAAGCTTTCTTT
. TRBJ2-4 TRBV28 TRBD1 CASSLVNRGLAKNIQYF TGTGCCAGCAGTTTAGTTAACAGGGGCCTGGCCAAAAACATTCAGTACTTC
. TRBJ2-5 TRBV4-2 TRBD1 CASSQDRAQGQGGETQYF TGTGCCAGCAGCCAAGATCGGGCCCAGGGACAGGGTGGAGAGACCCAGTACTTC
few TRBJ1-1 TRBV3-1/TRBV3-2 TRBD1 CASSRQGQNTEAFF TGTGCCAGCAGCCGACAGGGCCAGAACACTGAAGCTTTCTTT
. TRBJ1-1 TRBV6-1 . CASSEAGRRGSEAFF TGTGCCAGCAGTGAAGCAGGACGTAGGGGTTCAGAAGCTTTCTTT
. TRBJ2-1 TRBV7-2 TRBD2 CASSLERGVHNEQFF TGTGCCAGCAGCTTAGAGCGGGGGGTCCACAATGAGCAGTTCTTC
. TRBJ2-1 TRBV6-1 . CASSDGLGTPKIGNEQFF TGTGCCAGCAGTGACGGTCTCGGGACTCCTAAAATCGGCAATGAGCAGTTCTTC
few TRBJ1-5 TRBV4-2 . CASSQDYVSNQPQHF TGTGCCAGCAGCCAAGATTATGTTAGCAATCAGCCCCAGCATTTT
. TRBJ1-3 TRBV28 TRBD1 CASINRGRNTIYF TGTGCCAGCATTAACAGGGGTAGAAACACCATATATTTT
. TRBJ2-1 TRBV11-2 TRBD2 CASREGGGLGRNEQFF TGTGCCAGCAGGGAAGGCGGGGGACTAGGTAGGAATGAGCAGTTCTTC
. TRBJ1-6 TRBV4-1 . CASSQARRSRVGSPLHF TGCGCCAGCAGCCAAGCCAGACGGAGCAGGGTTGGTTCACCCCTCCACTTT
. TRBJ1-1 TRBV9 . CASSAEGLRAGTEAFF TGTGCCAGCAGCGCCGAGGGACTTCGGGCGGGCACTGAAGCTTTCTTT
. TRBJ1-2 TRBV6-5 . CAARGGNYGYTF TGTGCCGCCCGGGGAGGGAACTATGGCTACACCTTC
. TRBJ2-7 TRBV29-1 TRBD1 CSVGKTGGYEQYF TGCAGCGTGGGAAAAACAGGGGGCTACGAGCAGTACTTC
. TRBJ2-5 TRBV5-1 . CASSAGQGSETQYF TGCGCCAGCAGCGCAGGGCAGGGTTCGGAGACCCAGTACTTC
. TRBJ2-2 TRBV7-9 . CASSQRVAGELFF TGTGCCAGCAGCCAACGGGTTGCCGGGGAGCTGTTTTTT
. TRBJ1-1 TRBV5-8 TRBD1 CASSGTANTEAFF TGTGCCAGCTCGGGGACAGCTAACACTGAAGCTTTCTTT
. TRBJ2-7 TRBV3-1/TRBV3-2 . CASSQKTGPYEQYF TGTGCCAGCAGCCAAAAAACAGGGCCCTACGAGCAGTACTTC
. TRBJ2-3 TRBV19 . CASSIVRQRSSTDTQYF TGTGCCAGTAGTATAGTGCGGCAGCGGTCTAGCACAGATACGCAGTATTTT
. TRBJ2-2 TRBV19 TRBD1 CASSIPDRGWAGELFF TGTGCCAGTAGTATCCCGGACAGGGGATGGGCCGGGGAGCTGTTTTTT
many TRBJ2-1 TRBV7-9 TRBD1 CASSPGGVSYNEQFF TGTGCCAGCAGCCCAGGGGGTGTATCCTACAATGAGCAGTTCTTC
. TRBJ1-2 TRBV30 TRBD1 CAWSPPGTGSFPDPRYGYTF TGTGCCTGGAGTCCCCCTGGGACAGGGTCTTTTCCCGACCCCCGATATGGCTACACCTTC